This record covers a single TCR beta chain. Its specificity is not known. CDR3 length: 13 residues. The V gene end was trimmed by 8 bases and the J gene end by 7 bases; junction bases not matched to a gene: 8. Germline lookup yields CDR1 MNHEY and CDR2 SVGAGI. This PCR relied on a set of 60 Vbeta primers and 13 Jbeta primers. Only in-frame clones appear in the TCRdb table, and some are missing; sequencing was by immunoSEQ multiplex PCR. In the table there are 60,000 to 70,000 clones, just over 65% of which are singletons. These data are taken from a study of cytomegalovirus exposure and HLA in healthy donors. Overall study findings and caveats: Presence/absence analyses took donor sequencing depth as roughly uniform. Excluded were some V segments that proved indistinguishable, including TRBV6-2 and TRBV6-3. Associated with cytomegalovirus, according to the listing, were 150 to 200 TCR beta chains. Rarity characterized most TCR sequences, yet some public TCRs appeared in many donors.

The origin of this receptor is a woman aged 30 to 39 in good health and CMV-seronegative. The sequencing input was PBMCs. This chain connects TRBV6-5 to TRBJ1-5, with 7 bases fitting TRBD1. CDR3 sequence (DNA): TGTGCCAGCGGTACAGGGGCATGGCAGCCCCAGCATTTT. Amino acids: CASGTGAWQPQHF.